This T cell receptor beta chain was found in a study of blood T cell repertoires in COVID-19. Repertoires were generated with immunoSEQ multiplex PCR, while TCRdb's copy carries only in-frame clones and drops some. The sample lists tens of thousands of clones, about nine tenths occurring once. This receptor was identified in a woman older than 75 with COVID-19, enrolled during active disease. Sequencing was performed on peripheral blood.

CDR3 DNA sequence: TGTGCCACCAGCAGGCGGAGGGGGGGCGGCCCAGATACGCAGTATTTT. It yields the protein CATSRRRGGGPDTQYF. V usage is TRBV15 and J usage is TRBJ2-3; D possibly corresponds to TRBD2 (7 bases). The CDR3 totals 16 residues. The V end was cut by 3 bases, the J end by 4 bases, with 17 bases between. CDR1 and CDR2 from the germline V gene are LNHNV and YYDKDF (reference sequence).